A selection of T cell receptor beta chains follows, all from one sample in a study of blood T cell repertoires in COVID-19. Clones were sequenced by immunoSEQ multiplex PCR, and TCRdb holds only the in-frame ones, with some missing. The sample shows 150,000 to 200,000 clones, around 90% of them seen only once. Source material: peripheral blood. The origin of the receptors is a man aged 50 to 59 with acute or convalescent COVID-19. Both conserved end residues are part of each CDR3. Fields, in order: D gene, clone size, J gene, V gene, CDR3 length, CDR3 protein, CDR3 DNA. The D gene is left open where the match is weak. Expanded clones get a size class; other rows say once, few or many, or leave the size out.

D gene: TRBD1; clone size: NA; J gene: TRBJ1-3; V gene: TRBV7-6; CDR3 length: 16; CDR3 protein: CASSLAPDRAGNTIYF; CDR3 DNA: TGTGCCAGCAGCTTAGCGCCGGACAGGGCTGGAAACACCATATATTTT
D gene: TRBD1; clone size: NA; J gene: TRBJ2-1; V gene: TRBV19; CDR3 length: 16; CDR3 protein: CASSIVWDSTYNEQFF; CDR3 DNA: TGTGCCAGTAGTATAGTTTGGGACAGTACCTACAATGAGCAGTTCTTC
D gene: TRBD1; clone size: NA; J gene: TRBJ2-2; V gene: TRBV15; CDR3 length: 15; CDR3 protein: CATSGDRGITGELFF; CDR3 DNA: TGTGCCACCAGCGGTGACAGGGGGATCACCGGGGAGCTGTTTTTT
D gene: NA; clone size: NA; J gene: TRBJ2-1; V gene: TRBV6-1; CDR3 length: 16; CDR3 protein: CASSEPQDYSYNEQFF; CDR3 DNA: TGTGCCAGCAGTGAACCACAGGACTACTCCTACAATGAGCAGTTCTTC
D gene: NA; clone size: NA; J gene: TRBJ1-1; V gene: TRBV9; CDR3 length: 14; CDR3 protein: CASSVEGENTEAFF; CDR3 DNA: TGTGCCAGCAGCGTAGAGGGGGAGAACACTGAAGCTTTCTTT
D gene: TRBD1; clone size: NA; J gene: TRBJ1-2; V gene: TRBV28; CDR3 length: 14; CDR3 protein: CASTGTGGSDGYTF; CDR3 DNA: TGTGCCAGCACAGGGACAGGGGGCTCGGATGGCTACACCTTC
D gene: TRBD2; clone size: few; J gene: TRBJ2-3; V gene: TRBV7-8; CDR3 length: 17; CDR3 protein: CASSLVFGLGATDTQYF; CDR3 DNA: TGTGCCAGCAGCTTAGTTTTCGGACTAGGGGCCACAGATACGCAGTATTTT
D gene: TRBD2; clone size: NA; J gene: TRBJ2-3; V gene: TRBV4-1; CDR3 length: 18; CDR3 protein: CASSHPVVERGSTDTQYF; CDR3 DNA: TGCGCCAGCAGCCACCCGGTCGTTGAGCGGGGGAGCACAGATACGCAGTATTTT
D gene: NA; clone size: NA; J gene: TRBJ2-6; V gene: TRBV3-1/TRBV3-2; CDR3 length: 15; CDR3 protein: CASSQDLSGANVLTF; CDR3 DNA: TGTGCCAGCAGCCAAGATTTGAGCGGGGCCAACGTCCTGACTTTC
D gene: TRBD2; clone size: NA; J gene: TRBJ2-1; V gene: TRBV7-3; CDR3 length: 15; CDR3 protein: CASSLSGSSYNEQFF; CDR3 DNA: TGTGCCAGCAGCTTGAGCGGGAGCTCCTACAATGAGCAGTTCTTC
D gene: TRBD1; clone size: NA; J gene: TRBJ2-7; V gene: TRBV4-2; CDR3 length: 15; CDR3 protein: CASSQVLGQTYEQYF; CDR3 DNA: TGTGCCAGCAGCCAAGTTCTGGGACAGACCTACGAGCAGTACTTC
D gene: NA; clone size: NA; J gene: TRBJ1-2; V gene: TRBV11-3; CDR3 length: 13; CDR3 protein: CASSQDRSGSYTF; CDR3 DNA: TGTGCCAGCAGCCAAGACAGGTCGGGGAGCTACACCTTC
D gene: NA; clone size: once; J gene: TRBJ2-4; V gene: TRBV11-3; CDR3 length: 17; CDR3 protein: CARQWYPNRGAKNIQYF; CDR3 DNA: TGTGCCAGACAGTGGTACCCCAATAGGGGGGCCAAAAACATTCAGTACTTC
D gene: TRBD2; clone size: NA; J gene: TRBJ2-3; V gene: TRBV7-2; CDR3 length: 16; CDR3 protein: CASSTGLAGFTDTQYF; CDR3 DNA: TGTGCCAGCAGCACGGGACTAGCGGGGTTCACAGATACGCAGTATTTT
D gene: NA; clone size: NA; J gene: TRBJ2-1; V gene: TRBV6-5; CDR3 length: 15; CDR3 protein: CASSYSGGPFNEQFF; CDR3 DNA: TGTGCCAGCAGTTACTCTGGAGGGCCGTTCAATGAGCAGTTCTTC
D gene: TRBD1; clone size: NA; J gene: TRBJ1-4; V gene: TRBV5-1; CDR3 length: 13; CDR3 protein: CASGAGGEGKLFF; CDR3 DNA: TGCGCCAGCGGGGCAGGGGGCGAAGGAAAACTGTTTTTT
D gene: NA; clone size: NA; J gene: TRBJ2-2; V gene: TRBV7-2; CDR3 length: 15; CDR3 protein: CASSLPGGIPGELFF; CDR3 DNA: TGTGCCAGCAGCTTACCGGGGGGCATACCCGGGGAGCTGTTTTTT
D gene: TRBD1; clone size: NA; J gene: TRBJ2-7; V gene: TRBV2; CDR3 length: 13; CDR3 protein: CATRRDRDYEQYF; CDR3 DNA: TGTGCCACCCGAAGGGACAGGGATTACGAGCAGTACTTC
D gene: TRBD2; clone size: NA; J gene: TRBJ2-1; V gene: TRBV6-2/TRBV6-3; CDR3 length: 16; CDR3 protein: CASSRSGGGSYNEQFF; CDR3 DNA: TGTGCCAGCAGTAGAAGCGGGGGGGGCTCCTACAATGAGCAGTTCTTC
D gene: TRBD1; clone size: NA; J gene: TRBJ1-1; V gene: TRBV4-1; CDR3 length: 17; CDR3 protein: CASSQGSSSGGRTEAFF; CDR3 DNA: TGCGCCAGCAGCCAAGGATCCTCTTCAGGGGGTCGGACTGAAGCTTTCTTT
D gene: NA; clone size: once; J gene: TRBJ2-6; V gene: TRBV4-3; CDR3 length: 15; CDR3 protein: CASSPQGNGANVLTF; CDR3 DNA: TGCGCCAGCAGCCCTCAGGGAAATGGGGCCAACGTCCTGACTTTC
D gene: NA; clone size: NA; J gene: TRBJ1-1; V gene: TRBV24-1; CDR3 length: 12; CDR3 protein: CATSDRNTEAFF; CDR3 DNA: TGTGCCACCAGTGACCGGAACACTGAAGCTTTCTTT
D gene: NA; clone size: NA; J gene: TRBJ1-1; V gene: TRBV7-3; CDR3 length: 11; CDR3 protein: CASSSGAEAFF; CDR3 DNA: TGTGCCAGCAGCTCAGGGGCTGAAGCTTTCTTT
D gene: TRBD1; clone size: NA; J gene: TRBJ2-1; V gene: TRBV7-9; CDR3 length: 15; CDR3 protein: CASSRTGQGNDEQFF; CDR3 DNA: TGTGCCAGCAGCCGGACTGGACAGGGTAACGATGAGCAGTTCTTC
D gene: NA; clone size: NA; J gene: TRBJ1-5; V gene: TRBV2; CDR3 length: 14; CDR3 protein: CASRGLGGNQPQHF; CDR3 DNA: TGTGCCAGCAGGGGGCTAGGGGGCAATCAGCCCCAGCATTTT
D gene: NA; clone size: NA; J gene: TRBJ1-1; V gene: TRBV4-2; CDR3 length: 14; CDR3 protein: CASSQTGPNTEAFF; CDR3 DNA: TGTGCCAGCAGCCAGACAGGACCGAACACTGAAGCTTTCTTT
D gene: TRBD1; clone size: NA; J gene: TRBJ1-1; V gene: TRBV6-6; CDR3 length: 16; CDR3 protein: CASSLGAGQGDTEAFF; CDR3 DNA: TGTGCCAGCAGCCTCGGGGCTGGACAGGGGGACACTGAAGCTTTCTTT
D gene: TRBD1; clone size: few; J gene: TRBJ2-7; V gene: TRBV29-1; CDR3 length: 14; CDR3 protein: CSVEGPGQDYEQYF; CDR3 DNA: TGCAGCGTTGAAGGGCCGGGACAGGACTACGAGCAGTACTTC
D gene: TRBD1; clone size: once; J gene: TRBJ2-1; V gene: TRBV28; CDR3 length: 20; CDR3 protein: CASSLSPGTGGTGFYKEQFF; CDR3 DNA: TGTGCCAGCAGTTTATCTCCTGGGACAGGTGGGACTGGATTCTACAAAGAGCAGTTCTTC
D gene: TRBD1; clone size: NA; J gene: TRBJ2-5; V gene: TRBV5-1; CDR3 length: 17; CDR3 protein: CASSLAVVLDREETQYF; CDR3 DNA: TGCGCCAGCAGCTTGGCCGTGGTTCTCGACAGGGAAGAGACCCAGTACTTC
D gene: TRBD2; clone size: NA; J gene: TRBJ2-5; V gene: TRBV11-2; CDR3 length: 13; CDR3 protein: CASSFSGEETQYF; CDR3 DNA: TGTGCCAGCAGTTTTAGCGGGGAGGAGACCCAGTACTTC
D gene: TRBD1; clone size: NA; J gene: TRBJ1-1; V gene: TRBV5-5; CDR3 length: 16; CDR3 protein: CASSLRGGGMNTEAFF; CDR3 DNA: TGTGCCAGCAGCTTGAGAGGGGGCGGAATGAACACTGAAGCTTTCTTT
D gene: NA; clone size: NA; J gene: TRBJ1-1; V gene: TRBV12-3/TRBV12-4; CDR3 length: 13; CDR3 protein: CASSRHQQGKAFF; CDR3 DNA: TGTGCCAGCAGTCGCCATCAACAGGGAAAAGCTTTCTTT
D gene: NA; clone size: NA; J gene: TRBJ2-2; V gene: TRBV24-1; CDR3 length: 14; CDR3 protein: CATSGRKNTGELFF; CDR3 DNA: TGTGCCACCAGTGGGAGGAAGAACACCGGGGAGCTGTTTTTT
D gene: TRBD1; clone size: NA; J gene: TRBJ2-3; V gene: TRBV28; CDR3 length: 15; CDR3 protein: CASRDGQAGGDTQYF; CDR3 DNA: TGTGCCAGCAGAGACGGACAGGCGGGTGGGGATACGCAGTATTTT
D gene: NA; clone size: NA; J gene: TRBJ2-2; V gene: TRBV7-8; CDR3 length: 16; CDR3 protein: CASSLVGHTNTGELFF; CDR3 DNA: TGTGCCAGCAGCTTAGTGGGACACACGAACACCGGGGAGCTGTTTTTT
D gene: TRBD2; clone size: NA; J gene: TRBJ2-3; V gene: TRBV9; CDR3 length: 16; CDR3 protein: CASSVASGGALDTQYF; CDR3 DNA: TGTGCCAGCAGCGTAGCTAGCGGGGGGGCTCTAGATACGCAGTATTTT
D gene: TRBD1; clone size: NA; J gene: TRBJ1-1; V gene: TRBV10-1; CDR3 length: 13; CDR3 protein: CASSRDRITEAFF; CDR3 DNA: TGCGCCAGCAGTCGGGACAGAATCACTGAAGCTTTCTTT
D gene: NA; clone size: NA; J gene: TRBJ1-2; V gene: TRBV15; CDR3 length: 14; CDR3 protein: CATSTTAAGVGYTF; CDR3 DNA: TGTGCCACCAGCACCACTGCGGCAGGGGTGGGCTACACCTTC
D gene: NA; clone size: NA; J gene: TRBJ2-2; V gene: TRBV7-9; CDR3 length: 16; CDR3 protein: CASSLGSQKNTGELFF; CDR3 DNA: TGTGCCAGCAGCTTAGGGTCACAAAAAAACACCGGGGAGCTGTTTTTT
D gene: TRBD2; clone size: NA; J gene: TRBJ2-3; V gene: TRBV28; CDR3 length: 17; CDR3 protein: CASSFSGREGRTDTQYF; CDR3 DNA: TGTGCCAGCAGTTTTTCGGGGCGGGAGGGGAGGACAGATACGCAGTATTTT
D gene: NA; clone size: NA; J gene: TRBJ1-1; V gene: TRBV9; CDR3 length: 13; CDR3 protein: CASSVGPGTEAFF; CDR3 DNA: TGTGCCAGCAGCGTAGGTCCCGGCACTGAAGCTTTCTTT
D gene: TRBD1; clone size: NA; J gene: TRBJ1-2; V gene: TRBV19; CDR3 length: 14; CDR3 protein: CASSWGTGGHGYTF; CDR3 DNA: TGTGCCAGTAGTTGGGGGACAGGGGGTCATGGCTACACCTTC
D gene: NA; clone size: few; J gene: TRBJ2-7; V gene: TRBV6-5; CDR3 length: 16; CDR3 protein: CASSYSGGVVGYEQYF; CDR3 DNA: TGTGCCAGCAGTTACTCGGGGGGAGTAGTTGGGTACGAGCAGTACTTC
D gene: TRBD1; clone size: NA; J gene: TRBJ1-1; V gene: TRBV7-2; CDR3 length: 13; CDR3 protein: CASSSGQGVEAFF; CDR3 DNA: TGTGCCAGCAGCTCGGGACAGGGGGTTGAAGCTTTCTTT
D gene: TRBD2; clone size: NA; J gene: TRBJ2-1; V gene: TRBV28; CDR3 length: 15; CDR3 protein: CASLMAGARYNEQFF; CDR3 DNA: TGTGCCAGCTTAATGGCGGGAGCAAGATACAATGAGCAGTTCTTC
D gene: NA; clone size: NA; J gene: TRBJ2-1; V gene: TRBV18; CDR3 length: 16; CDR3 protein: CASSPQGGPLGNEQFF; CDR3 DNA: TGTGCCAGCTCACCACAGGGCGGGCCCCTGGGCAATGAGCAGTTCTTC
D gene: TRBD2; clone size: NA; J gene: TRBJ2-3; V gene: TRBV28; CDR3 length: 17; CDR3 protein: CASSSTSGGPLTDTQYF; CDR3 DNA: TGTGCCAGCAGCTCGACTAGCGGGGGCCCGCTCACAGATACGCAGTATTTT
D gene: NA; clone size: NA; J gene: TRBJ2-6; V gene: TRBV27; CDR3 length: 16; CDR3 protein: CASSLLGQTGANVLTF; CDR3 DNA: TGTGCCAGCAGTTTATTGGGCCAGACCGGGGCCAACGTCCTGACTTTC
D gene: NA; clone size: NA; J gene: TRBJ1-1; V gene: TRBV12-3/TRBV12-4; CDR3 length: 13; CDR3 protein: CASSLAGGTEAFF; CDR3 DNA: TGTGCCAGCAGTCTTGCGGGGGGTACTGAAGCTTTCTTT
D gene: NA; clone size: NA; J gene: TRBJ1-2; V gene: TRBV12-3/TRBV12-4; CDR3 length: 12; CDR3 protein: CASSPDSNGYTF; CDR3 DNA: TGTGCCAGCAGCCCGGACAGCAATGGCTACACCTTC
D gene: NA; clone size: NA; J gene: TRBJ1-6; V gene: TRBV28; CDR3 length: 13; CDR3 protein: CASSSPQVGTLHF; CDR3 DNA: TGTGCCAGCAGTTCTCCCCAGGTTGGAACCCTCCACTTT
D gene: TRBD1; clone size: NA; J gene: TRBJ2-1; V gene: TRBV9; CDR3 length: 16; CDR3 protein: CASSVLKTGGWNEQFF; CDR3 DNA: TGTGCCAGCAGCGTCCTCAAGACAGGGGGTTGGAATGAGCAGTTCTTC
D gene: TRBD2; clone size: few; J gene: TRBJ2-3; V gene: TRBV7-3; CDR3 length: 12; CDR3 protein: CASSPGGDTQYF; CDR3 DNA: TGTGCCAGCAGCCCGGGGGGGGATACGCAGTATTTT
D gene: NA; clone size: NA; J gene: TRBJ2-5; V gene: TRBV7-9; CDR3 length: 14; CDR3 protein: CASSSSDSAETQYF; CDR3 DNA: TGTGCCAGCAGCTCCTCGGACTCGGCGGAGACCCAGTACTTC
D gene: NA; clone size: NA; J gene: TRBJ1-1; V gene: TRBV15; CDR3 length: 13; CDR3 protein: CATSRGQNTEAFF; CDR3 DNA: TGTGCCACCAGCAGAGGACAGAACACTGAAGCTTTCTTT
D gene: NA; clone size: NA; J gene: TRBJ2-5; V gene: TRBV19; CDR3 length: 17; CDR3 protein: CASSTADFGPRGETQYF; CDR3 DNA: TGTGCCAGTAGTACCGCCGATTTCGGCCCTAGGGGAGAGACCCAGTACTTC